The clone carrying this T cell receptor beta chain was seen a handful of times. With V trimmed by 0 bases and J by 4 bases, 6 bases remained unmatched. Germline CDR1 reads SGHKS; CDR2 reads YYEKEE (reference sequence). CDR3 length: 15 amino acids. Time point meaning: after trial treatment. Specified treatment: LDRT plus nivolumab, ipilimumab, low-dose cyclophosphamide and aspirin (RACIN trial). Treatment of the donors consisted of nivolumab and ipilimumab (plus aspirin, low-dose cyclophosphamide and low-dose radiotherapy). Patients who could take part had advanced solid tumors with no tumor-infiltrating lymphocytes. First-strand cDNA used TRAV- and TRBV-specific primers, covering alpha and beta chains. With a constant-region primer and a V-primer adapter, TCRs were subjected to 15 to 25 PCR cycles of amplification. TCRdb re-analysed the reads in MiXCR, keeping a single row per CDR3 protein. The data contain about 35,000 distinct CDR3 sequences, 20% to 25% of them seen just once; the ten biggest clones take up 9.2%.

This record belongs to a study of low-dose radiotherapy and immunotherapy resistance in tumors. Study overall: Treatment of Cohort 1 consisted of 0.5 Gy per fraction every 2 weeks, adding up to 6.5 Gy. A daily 300 mg dose of oral aspirin was taken by patients for four cycles from cycle 1 day 1.

Specimen: PBMCs, collected after low-dose radiotherapy plus immunotherapy. This chain connects TRBV5-5 to TRBJ2-7; 8 bases line up with TRBD1. The sequence derives from a female donor with ovarian cancer. The CDR3 nucleotides are TGTGCCAGCAGCTTGGCGGAAGGACAGGGTTACGAGCAGTACTTC. It codes for CASSLAEGQGYEQYF.